This T cell receptor beta chain was sequenced in a study of blood T cells in healthy people across ages. The second PCR ran roughly 6 to 12 cycles with a sample-barcoded 5' primer and J-beta primers. TCRdb itself ran the 5' RACE reads through MiXCR, one entry per CDR3 protein. The repertoire holds approximately 800,000 distinct CDR3 sequences, with about a quarter as singletons. Germline V CDR1 and CDR2: GTSNPN, SVGIG (reference sequence). The ends lost 0 bases at V and 4 bases at J; junction bases unmatched: 5. The CDR3 covers 14 residues. The same data also contributed to another study, on T cells of mothers and their children. That investigation notes: Unrelated mother-child pairs always had slightly, but never significantly, lower normalized overlap than related pairs.

The chain carries TRBV30 and TRBJ1-2; 7 bases agree with TRBD1. The sequence was obtained from a boy aged 5-17 years in good health. The material sequenced was blood. The CDR3: CAWSVRDRIYGYTF. The CDR3 DNA follows: TGTGCCTGGAGTGTACGGGACAGAATCTATGGCTACACCTTC.